Included here is one TCR beta chain sequence, with context. Its antigen has not been determined. It has no much larger one-base neighbor in the sample; base qualities were not kept. To sequence the TCRbeta CDR3 region, genomic DNA was isolated from the sorted cells. The immunoSEQ Assay was used for sequencing of TCRbeta CDR3 regions. Not all clones reach the TCRdb copy of this immuneACCESS table, which keeps in-frame sequences only. Checked studies attribute under half of the gap to unresolved V genes and leave the rest unexplained. Recorded for this sample are about 84,000 clones; around 90% of them occurred a single time. Jointly, the top ten make up about 0.45% of the sample. The sample is drawn from a study of OX40 agonist ivuxolimab in advanced cancers. Regarding the study in general: Ivuxolimab was a fully human IgG2 agonistic monoclonal antibody targeting the costimulatory receptor OX40 (CD134). Intravenous ivuxolimab was administered to patients every 2 weeks at six dose levels: 0.01, 0.1, 0.3, 1.5, 3 and 10 mg/kg. Among the roughly 50 dose-escalation patients, about 19 had hepatocellular carcinoma, approximately 15 melanoma, 9 renal cell carcinoma and 9 head and neck cancer. In the dose-escalation cohort, 82.7% of patients were male, and the mean age was approximately 60 years with a range of about 20 to 90. Prior anti-PD-1, anti-PD-L1 or anti-CTLA-4 therapy was permitted, and 40% of dose-escalation patients had received checkpoint inhibitors. Three dose-escalation patients achieved partial responses, one with hepatocellular carcinoma and two with cutaneous melanoma. The purpose of peripheral TCRbeta sequencing was to test whether ivuxolimab changed TCR sequence diversity and led to clonal T-cell expansion. The paper covers the monotherapy dose-escalation part of the phase I ivuxolimab trial, which included N ≈ 50 patients.

Overall results and qualifications from the work: Which antigens the clonally expanded peripheral T cells were specific for was not determined. Partial responders in the 0.1-3.0 mg/kg groups had among the lowest normalized peripheral clonal expansion, especially among CD8+ T cells. After ivuxolimab, CD8+ T cells had more expanded clones than CD4+ T cells on average. Low levels of normalized T-cell clonal expansion were also shown by some nonresponding patients. At doses of 0.1 to 3.0 mg/kg, clonal expansion of both CD4+ and CD8+ T cells in blood was seen between baseline and week 6.

The CDR3 runs 14 residues from the cysteine to the phenylalanine. The kept DNA is CDR3 alone, 42 bases in frame from the first base. V loses 3 bases, J loses 3 bases, and the germline ends lie 9 bases apart. CDR1 and CDR2 were assigned from the germline V gene as SGHDT and YYEEEE. The trial excluded patients who had a history of autoimmune disease or were on systemic immunosuppression. Peripheral blood for TCR sequencing was collected from all dose cohorts at baseline, on cycle 4 day 1, and on cycle 7 day 1. Samples were obtained from an open-label, multicenter, first-in-human phase I dose-escalation trial of ivuxolimab. Adults with locally advanced or metastatic head and neck squamous cell, hepatocellular, melanoma or renal cell carcinoma were enrolled in the trial. CD4+ and CD8+ T cells were sorted separately from peripheral blood before TCR sequencing.

Sequenced here: CD4+ or CD8+ T cells sorted from blood, sampled in a trial of the OX40 agonist ivuxolimab. This TCR came from an adult with an advanced solid tumor such as melanoma, head and neck, liver or kidney cancer. The sequence is built from TRBV5-6 and TRBJ1-4; the D gene lacks a confident call. CDR3 region: CASSSWVANEKLFF. The DNA reads TGTGCCAGCAGCTCGTGGGTGGCTAATGAAAAACTGTTTTTT. The reference TRBV5-6 and TRBJ1-4 proteins fill in what lies around the CDR3, so the full variable domain reads DAGVTQSPTHLIKTRGQQVTLRCSPKSGHDTVSWYQQALGQGPQFIFQYYEEEERQRGNFPDRFSGHQFPNYSSELNVNALLLGDSALYLCASSSWVANEKLFFGSGTQLSVL.